This T cell receptor beta chain was retrieved from a study of cytomegalovirus exposure and HLA in healthy donors. As regards this clone: Its antigen is unknown.

This PCR relied on a set of 60 Vbeta primers and 13 Jbeta primers. In the authors' workflow: Approximately 78 million unique TCR beta chains, about 10 million of them shared, were counted by a later analysis. The table came from immunoSEQ multiplex PCR; TCRdb's copy has only in-frame clones and leaves some out. For V, J and clone size, that table is used; D and trimming come from the DNA. The sample carries some 150,000 clones, nearly 80% recorded once. The CDR3 loop spans 12 amino acids. Germline V gene lookup returns CDR1 ENHRY and CDR2 SYGVKD. Trimming shortened V by 8 bases and J by 1 base, and 8 bases separated the two germline ends. Study-level findings and limits: Researchers reported in a later analysis that a missense DCLRE1C variant was tied to TCR beta V- and J-gene trimming.

This chain links TRBV10-3 with TRBJ1-1; unclear D gene. The specimen sequenced was PBMCs. The TCR was taken from a man aged 35 to 55 in good health and CMV-seropositive. CDR3 DNA: TGTGCCATCTCAAACTCGAACACTGAAGCTTTCTTT. Its protein is CAISNSNTEAFF.